A selection of T cell receptor beta chains follows, all from one sample in a study of blood T cell repertoires in COVID-19. Here immunoSEQ multiplex PCR was the method, and the copy in TCRdb shows in-frame clones only, minus some. The data show 450,000 to 500,000 clones, around 87% seen once. Sequencing used PBMCs or T cells enriched from blood (not recorded which). The source of these receptors is a young woman who had recovered from COVID-19. Each CDR3 is given without its conserved first and last residue. Clone size is not always given. Where it is, it says once, few, many or a class for expanded clones.

size	V	J	CDR3
-	TRBV10-2	TRBJ1-5	ASSDPAASNQPQH
-	TRBV29-1	TRBJ2-7	SVGSRGSPHNEQY
-	TRBV5-1	TRBJ2-5	ASSLALGGGPQETQY
-	TRBV29-1	TRBJ1-1	SVDSTGEAF
once	TRBV6-5	TRBJ2-7	ASSYRRGSGYEQY
-	TRBV3-1/TRBV3-2	TRBJ2-3	ASSQDRSTDTQY
-	TRBV2	TRBJ2-7	ASTWTGPHEQY
-	TRBV7-2	TRBJ2-1	ASSSLAGEGYEQF
-	TRBV5-1	TRBJ2-1	ASSLAEGGLAGYNEQF
-	TRBV28	TRBJ1-2	ASTDRGDYGYT
-	TRBV19	TRBJ1-4	ASSYYTGYATNEKLF
-	TRBV20-1	TRBJ1-2	SAPTGYGYT
-	TRBV4-1	TRBJ2-3	ASSQVAGMDSDTQY
-	TRBV11-2	TRBJ2-5	ASSPWTGETQY
-	TRBV11-2	TRBJ2-7	ASSLDSPSGGNYEQY
-	TRBV19	TRBJ1-2	ASSQAAEANYGYT
-	TRBV2	TRBJ2-1	ASSETGTGYNEQF
-	TRBV7-8	TRBJ2-1	ASSRPLEGEQF
-	TRBV18	TRBJ1-1	ASSRGDTPPEAF
-	TRBV27	TRBJ2-7	ASRTSGGRKQY
-	TRBV11-2	TRBJ2-7	ASSAGQDPYEQY
-	TRBV19	TRBJ2-3	ASSFSAGPGEADTQY
-	TRBV18	TRBJ2-1	ASSQDNLRYNEQF
-	TRBV5-1	TRBJ1-6	ASRGTGNSPLH
few	TRBV5-1	TRBJ2-7	ASSLVVSGPGEQY
-	TRBV6-5	TRBJ1-5	ASSRTGDENQPQH
-	TRBV6-5	TRBJ2-1	ASSSGTEVYNEQF
-	TRBV6-5	TRBJ1-1	ASGTGGTLLEAF
-	TRBV6-5	TRBJ1-2	ASSVRGSGYGYT
-	TRBV6-1	TRBJ1-1	ASSEVAGEGTEAF
-	TRBV30	TRBJ1-1	AWSPQAVNTEAF
once	TRBV6-5	TRBJ2-7	ASSSQRGGAYEQY
-	TRBV5-1	TRBJ2-7	ASSLAPPTYEQY
-	TRBV5-1	TRBJ2-1	ASSLATGLAGGQGNEQF
-	TRBV7-3	TRBJ2-3	ASSAPNTQY
-	TRBV19	TRBJ2-1	ASSIRSGGLFREQF
-	TRBV5-5	TRBJ2-2	ASSLGQGITGELF
-	TRBV5-1	TRBJ2-7	ASSLGLGQRRQY
-	TRBV19	TRBJ1-2	ASTETGTSYGYT
-	TRBV28	TRBJ1-1	ASKRRTGAF
-	TRBV15	TRBJ2-3	ATSTGVTGGAGTDTQY
-	TRBV15	TRBJ2-5	ATSSGQETQY
-	TRBV12-5	TRBJ1-6	ASGRTGGDSPLH
-	TRBV7-9	TRBJ2-3	ASSSLATSTDTQY
-	TRBV4-1	TRBJ1-5	ASSPSGTGNNQPQH
-	TRBV6-5	TRBJ1-1	ASTMNTEAF
-	TRBV7-6	TRBJ2-2	ASGTGGYTGELF
-	TRBV5-1	TRBJ2-2	ASSGGTLTGELF
-	TRBV4-1	TRBJ1-4	ASSQFRINEKLF
once	TRBV6-5	TRBJ2-6	ATSTGLSGANVLT
-	TRBV7-2	TRBJ2-3	ASSLNAGGTTDTQY
-	TRBV30	TRBJ1-2	AWDRVGGYT
-	TRBV28	TRBJ2-7	ASSLGQGKNEQY
-	TRBV6-2/TRBV6-3	TRBJ2-5	ASSYRAVTQGTQY
-	TRBV15	TRBJ1-3	ATSRDTGNTIY